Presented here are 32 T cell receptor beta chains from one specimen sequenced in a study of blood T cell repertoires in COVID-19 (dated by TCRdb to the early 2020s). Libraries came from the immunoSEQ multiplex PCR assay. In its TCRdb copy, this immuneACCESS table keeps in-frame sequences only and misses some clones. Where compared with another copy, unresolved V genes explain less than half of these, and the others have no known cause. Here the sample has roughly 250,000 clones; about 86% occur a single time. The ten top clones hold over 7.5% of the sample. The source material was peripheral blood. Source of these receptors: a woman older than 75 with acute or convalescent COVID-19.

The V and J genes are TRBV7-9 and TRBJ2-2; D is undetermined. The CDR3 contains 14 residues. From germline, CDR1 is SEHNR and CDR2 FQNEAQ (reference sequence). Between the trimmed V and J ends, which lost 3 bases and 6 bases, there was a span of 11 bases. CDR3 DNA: TGTGCCAGCAGCTTCAACTCCTTTGCCGGGGAGCTGTTTTTT. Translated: CASSFNSFAGELFF.

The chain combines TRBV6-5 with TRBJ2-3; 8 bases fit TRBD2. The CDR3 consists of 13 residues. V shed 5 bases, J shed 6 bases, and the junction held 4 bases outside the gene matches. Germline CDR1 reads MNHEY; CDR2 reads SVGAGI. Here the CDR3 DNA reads TGTGCCAGCAGTCCGGGGGGGACCGATACGCAGTATTTT. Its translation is CASSPGGTDTQYF.

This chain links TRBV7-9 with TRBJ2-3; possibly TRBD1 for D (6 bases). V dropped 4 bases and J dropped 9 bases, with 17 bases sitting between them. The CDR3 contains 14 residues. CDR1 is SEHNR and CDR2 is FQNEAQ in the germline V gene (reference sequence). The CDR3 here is CASSSGTTGHTQYF. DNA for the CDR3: TGTGCCAGCAGCTCCGGGACAACAGGGCACACGCAGTATTTT. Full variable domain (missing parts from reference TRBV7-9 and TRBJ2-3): DTGVSQNPRHKITKRGQNVTFRCDPISEHNRLYWYRQTLGQGPEFLTYFQNEAQLEKSRLLSDRFSAERPKGSFSTLEIQRTEQGDSAMYLCASSSGTTGHTQYFGPGTRLTVL.

CDR3 amino acids: CASSLQPSSYNEQFF. CDR3 DNA sequence: TGTGCCAGCAGCCTGCAACCGAGCTCCTACAATGAGCAGTTCTTC. The V and J genes are TRBV13 and TRBJ2-1; D is uncertain. The CDR3 is 15 residues long. Germline V gives CDR1 PRHDT, CDR2 FYEKMQ (reference sequence). V was pared by 5 bases and J by 0 bases, with 11 bases between.

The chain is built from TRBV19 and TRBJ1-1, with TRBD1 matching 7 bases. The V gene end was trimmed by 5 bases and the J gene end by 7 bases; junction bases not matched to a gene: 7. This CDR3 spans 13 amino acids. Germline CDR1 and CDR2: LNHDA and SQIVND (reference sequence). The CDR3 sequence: CASSFQGQDEAFF. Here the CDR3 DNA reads TGTGCCAGTAGTTTCCAAGGACAGGATGAAGCTTTCTTT.

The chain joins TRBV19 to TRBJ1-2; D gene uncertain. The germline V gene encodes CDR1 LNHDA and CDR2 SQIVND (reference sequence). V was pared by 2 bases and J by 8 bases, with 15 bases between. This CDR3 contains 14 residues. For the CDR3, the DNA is TGTGCCAGTAGTATATCCCGCCACACGTACGGCTACACCTTC. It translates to CASSISRHTYGYTF. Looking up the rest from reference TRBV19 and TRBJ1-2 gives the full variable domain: DGGITQSPKYLFRKEGQNVTLSCEQNLNHDAMYWYRQDPGQGLRLIYYSQIVNDFQKGDIAEGYSVSREKKESFPLTVTSAQKNPTAFYLCASSISRHTYGYTFGSGTRLTVV.

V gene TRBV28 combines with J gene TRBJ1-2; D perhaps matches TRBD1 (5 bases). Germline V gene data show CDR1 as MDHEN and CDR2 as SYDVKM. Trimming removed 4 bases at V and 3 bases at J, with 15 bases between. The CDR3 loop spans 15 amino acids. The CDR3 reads CASSSTLRGDYGYTF. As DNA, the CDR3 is TGTGCCAGCAGTTCCACCCTCCGGGGGGACTATGGCTACACCTTC.

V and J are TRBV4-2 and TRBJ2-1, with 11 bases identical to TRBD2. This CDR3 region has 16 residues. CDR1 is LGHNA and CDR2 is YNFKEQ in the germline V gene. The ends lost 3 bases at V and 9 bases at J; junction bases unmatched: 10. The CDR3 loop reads CASSQSGTSGNGEQFF. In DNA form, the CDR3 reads TGTGCCAGCAGCCAGTCAGGGACTAGCGGTAATGGTGAGCAGTTCTTC.

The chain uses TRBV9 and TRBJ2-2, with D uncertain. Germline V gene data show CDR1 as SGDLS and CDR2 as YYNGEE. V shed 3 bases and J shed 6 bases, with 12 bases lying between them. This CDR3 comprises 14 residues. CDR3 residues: CASSATTLSGELFF. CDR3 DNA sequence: TGTGCCAGCAGCGCCACAACCCTCTCCGGGGAGCTGTTTTTT.

DNA of the CDR3: TGTGCCAGCAGCGTAGATCCGGGGGTAAAGGCTGAAGCTTTCTTT. The encoded protein is CASSVDPGVKAEAFF. V usage is TRBV9 and J usage is TRBJ1-1; D may be TRBD1 (5 bases). V dropped 0 bases and J dropped 6 bases, with 15 bases sitting between them. The germline CDR1 and CDR2 sequences are SGDLS and YYNGEE. The CDR3 consists of 15 residues.

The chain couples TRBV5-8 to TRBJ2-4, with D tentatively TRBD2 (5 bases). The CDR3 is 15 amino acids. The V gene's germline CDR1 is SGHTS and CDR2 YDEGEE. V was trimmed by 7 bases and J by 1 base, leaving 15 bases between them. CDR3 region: CASGDRGLAKNIQYF. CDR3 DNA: TGTGCCAGCGGGGATAGAGGGTTGGCCAAAAACATTCAGTACTTC.

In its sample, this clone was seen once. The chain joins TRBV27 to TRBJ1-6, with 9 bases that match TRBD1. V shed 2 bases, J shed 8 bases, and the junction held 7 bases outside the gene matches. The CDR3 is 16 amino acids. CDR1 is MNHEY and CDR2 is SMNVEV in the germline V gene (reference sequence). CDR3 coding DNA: TGTGCCAGCAGTTTAAAGGACAGGGGAGCGCATTCACCCCTCCACTTT. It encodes CASSLKDRGAHSPLHF.

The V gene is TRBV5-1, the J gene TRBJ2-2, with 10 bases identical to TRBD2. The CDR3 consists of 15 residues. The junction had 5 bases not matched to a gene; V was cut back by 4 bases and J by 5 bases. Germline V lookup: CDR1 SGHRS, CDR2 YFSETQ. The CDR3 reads CASSPSGGQTGELFF. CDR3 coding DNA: TGCGCCAGCAGCCCTAGCGGGGGCCAAACCGGGGAGCTGTTTTTT.

The DNA for the CDR3 is TGTGCCAGCAGTGAACTGACAGGGAAGAATGAAAAACTGTTTTTT. It translates to CASSELTGKNEKLFF. This chain links TRBV2 with TRBJ1-4, with 7 bases matching TRBD1. The CDR3 runs 15 residues. Losses at the gene ends were 2 bases for V and 5 bases for J; bases not matched to a gene: 5. The germline V gene encodes CDR1 SNHLY and CDR2 FYNNEI.

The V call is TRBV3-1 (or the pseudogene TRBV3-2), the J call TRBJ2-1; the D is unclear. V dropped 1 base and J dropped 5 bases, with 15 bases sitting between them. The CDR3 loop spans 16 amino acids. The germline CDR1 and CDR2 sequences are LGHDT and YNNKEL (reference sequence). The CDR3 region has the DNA TGTGCCAGCAGCCAAGGGGCCGCGTGGGCCCACAATGAGCAGTTCTTC. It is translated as CASSQGAAWAHNEQFF.

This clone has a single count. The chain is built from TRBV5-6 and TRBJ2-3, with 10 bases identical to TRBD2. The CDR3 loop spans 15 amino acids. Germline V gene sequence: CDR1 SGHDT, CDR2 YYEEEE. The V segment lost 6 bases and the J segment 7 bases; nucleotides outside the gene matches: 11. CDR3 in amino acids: CASIDSGGAVNTQYF. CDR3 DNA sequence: TGTGCCAGCATCGACAGCGGGGGGGCCGTAAATACGCAGTATTTT.

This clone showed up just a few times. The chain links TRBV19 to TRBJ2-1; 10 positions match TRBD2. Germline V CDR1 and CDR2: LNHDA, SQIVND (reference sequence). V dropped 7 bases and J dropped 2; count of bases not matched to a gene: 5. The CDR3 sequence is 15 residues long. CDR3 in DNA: TGTGCCAGTAACAAAGCGGGGGGGGCCTACAATGAGCAGTTCTTC. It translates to CASNKAGGAYNEQFF.

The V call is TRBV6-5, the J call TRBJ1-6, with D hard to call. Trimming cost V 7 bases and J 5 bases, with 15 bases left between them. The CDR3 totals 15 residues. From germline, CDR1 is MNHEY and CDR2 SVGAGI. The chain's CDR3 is CASNYLGEHNSPLHF. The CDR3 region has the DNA TGTGCCAGCAACTACCTCGGGGAACATAATTCACCCCTCCACTTT.

The CDR3 region has the DNA TGTGCCATCAACAGGGACAGGGGGCAAGATACGCAGTATTTT. As protein: CAINRDRGQDTQYF. This chain connects TRBV10-3 to TRBJ2-3; 12 bases map to TRBD1. Looked up from germline, CDR1 is ENHRY and CDR2 is SYGVKD. After removal of 7 bases from V and 5 bases from J, the junction contained 4 bases not matched to a gene. The CDR3 runs 14 residues.

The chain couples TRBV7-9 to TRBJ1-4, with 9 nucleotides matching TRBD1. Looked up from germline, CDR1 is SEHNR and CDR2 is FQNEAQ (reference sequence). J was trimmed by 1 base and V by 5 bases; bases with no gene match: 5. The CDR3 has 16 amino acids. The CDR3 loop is CASSNQDRGTNEKLFF. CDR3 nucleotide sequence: TGTGCCAGCAGCAACCAGGACAGGGGAACTAATGAAAAACTGTTTTTT.

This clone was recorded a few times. The CDR3 nucleotides are TGTGCCAGTAGTATCAGGGGACTAGACCATGAGCAGTTCTTC. As protein: CASSIRGLDHEQFF. The chain couples TRBV19 to TRBJ2-1; 8 nucleotides match TRBD2. CDR1 and CDR2 from the germline V gene are LNHDA and SQIVND (reference sequence). The trim removed 3 bases at V and 8 bases at J, leaving 6 bases unmatched. This CDR3 comprises 14 residues. Based on the CDR3 plus reference TRBV19 and TRBJ2-1, the full variable domain is DGGITQSPKYLFRKEGQNVTLSCEQNLNHDAMYWYRQDPGQGLRLIYYSQIVNDFQKGDIAEGYSVSREKKESFPLTVTSAQKNPTAFYLCASSIRGLDHEQFFGPGTRLTVL.

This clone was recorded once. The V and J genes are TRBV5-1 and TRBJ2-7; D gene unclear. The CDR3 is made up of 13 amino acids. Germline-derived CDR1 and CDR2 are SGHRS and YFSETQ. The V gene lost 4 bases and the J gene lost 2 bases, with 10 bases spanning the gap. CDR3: CASSQTVTYEQYF. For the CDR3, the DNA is TGCGCCAGCAGCCAAACAGTAACCTACGAGCAGTACTTC. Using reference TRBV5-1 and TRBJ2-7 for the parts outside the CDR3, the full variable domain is KAGVTQTPRYLIKTRGQQVTLSCSPISGHRSVSWYQQTPGQGLQFLFEYFSETQRNKGNFPGRFSGRQFSNSRSEMNVSTLELGDSALYLCASSQTVTYEQYFGPGTRLTVT.

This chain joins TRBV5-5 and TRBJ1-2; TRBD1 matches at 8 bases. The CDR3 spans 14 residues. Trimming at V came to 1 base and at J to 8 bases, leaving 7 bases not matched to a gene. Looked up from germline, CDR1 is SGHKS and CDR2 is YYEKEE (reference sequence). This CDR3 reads CASSLPTGGGGYTF. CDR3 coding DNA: TGTGCCAGCAGCTTGCCAACAGGGGGAGGCGGCTACACCTTC.

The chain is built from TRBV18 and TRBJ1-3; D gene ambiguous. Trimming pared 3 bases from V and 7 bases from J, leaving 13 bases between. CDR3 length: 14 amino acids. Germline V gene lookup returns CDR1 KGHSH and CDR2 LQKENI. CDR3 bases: TGTGCCAGCTCACCGGCATCCACCCAGAACACCATATATTTT. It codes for CASSPASTQNTIYF.

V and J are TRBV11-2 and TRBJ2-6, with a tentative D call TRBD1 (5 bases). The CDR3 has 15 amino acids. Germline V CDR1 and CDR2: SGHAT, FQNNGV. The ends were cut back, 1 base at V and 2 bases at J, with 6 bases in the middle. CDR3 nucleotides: TGTGCCAGCAGCTTAGTAGGGGCTGGGGCCAACGTCCTGACTTTC. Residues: CASSLVGAGANVLTF.

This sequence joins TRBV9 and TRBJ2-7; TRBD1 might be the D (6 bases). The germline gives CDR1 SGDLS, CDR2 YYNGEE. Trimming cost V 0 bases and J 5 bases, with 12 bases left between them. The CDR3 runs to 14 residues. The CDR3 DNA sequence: TGTGCCAGCAGCGTAGAACAGGGTAGCCACGAGCAGTACTTC. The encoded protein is CASSVEQGSHEQYF.

The CDR3 spells CASSSQGNSPLHF. The CDR3 bases are TGTGCCAGCAGCTCACAGGGGAATTCACCCCTCCACTTT. V is TRBV27 and J is TRBJ1-6; 7 positions match TRBD1. Unmatched junction bases numbered 3, after V lost 6 bases and J lost 7 bases. This CDR3 is built from 13 residues. Germline CDR1 and CDR2: MNHEY and SMNVEV (reference sequence).

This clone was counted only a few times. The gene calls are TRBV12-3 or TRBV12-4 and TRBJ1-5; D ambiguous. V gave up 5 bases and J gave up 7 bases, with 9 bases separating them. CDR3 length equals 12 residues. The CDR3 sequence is CASSPGEQPQHF. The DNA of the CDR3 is TGTGCCAGCAGTCCCGGGGAGCAGCCCCAGCATTTT.

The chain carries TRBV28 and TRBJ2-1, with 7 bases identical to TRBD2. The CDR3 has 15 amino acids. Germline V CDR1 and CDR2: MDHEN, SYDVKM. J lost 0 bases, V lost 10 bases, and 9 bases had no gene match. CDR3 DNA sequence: TGTGCCACCATGGGAGGGTGGGGCTCCTACAATGAGCAGTTCTTC. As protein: CATMGGWGSYNEQFF.

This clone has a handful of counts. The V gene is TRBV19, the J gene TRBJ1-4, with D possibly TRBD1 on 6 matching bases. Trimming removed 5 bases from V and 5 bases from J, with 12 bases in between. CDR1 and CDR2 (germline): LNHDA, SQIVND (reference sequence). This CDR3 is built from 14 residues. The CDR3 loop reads CASSEEGGNEKLFF. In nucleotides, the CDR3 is TGTGCCAGTAGTGAGGAAGGGGGAAATGAAAAACTGTTTTTT.

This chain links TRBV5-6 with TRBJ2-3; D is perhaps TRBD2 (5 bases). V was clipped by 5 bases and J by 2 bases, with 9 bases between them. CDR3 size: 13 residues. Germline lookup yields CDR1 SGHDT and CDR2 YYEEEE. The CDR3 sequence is CASSSDYTDTQYF. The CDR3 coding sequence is TGTGCCAGCAGTTCTGACTACACAGATACGCAGTATTTT.

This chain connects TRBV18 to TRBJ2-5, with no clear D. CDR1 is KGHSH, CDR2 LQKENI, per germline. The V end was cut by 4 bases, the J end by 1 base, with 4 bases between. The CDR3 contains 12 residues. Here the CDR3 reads CASSLLQETQYF. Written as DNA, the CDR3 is TGTGCCAGCTCACTCCTCCAAGAGACCCAGTACTTC.